These 20 T cell receptor beta chains were all obtained from the same sample, sequenced in a study of cytomegalovirus exposure and HLA in healthy donors. Sequencing was performed with immunoSEQ multiplex PCR; in TCRdb, only in-frame clones are kept and a portion is missing. The sample gives some 260,000 clones, approximately 84% of which show up once; 9.5% to 15% is in the top ten. The sample consisted of PBMCs. The receptor source for this set is a man in his late teens or twenties in good health and CMV-seropositive.

This chain connects TRBV6-5 to TRBJ2-5; D is perhaps TRBD1 (5 bases). The CDR3 extends over 13 amino acids. Germline loops: CDR1 MNHEY, CDR2 SVGAGI. The V end lost 4 bases, the J end lost 3 bases, and 9 bases lay between the germline ends. The CDR3 is CASSWSREETQYF. DNA of the CDR3: TGTGCCAGCAGTTGGAGCAGGGAAGAGACCCAGTACTTC.

The chain carries TRBV6-1 and TRBJ1-2; weak D call: TRBD1 (5 bases). This CDR3 spans 15 amino acids. CDR1 MNHNS and CDR2 SASEGT come from the germline V gene. V was cut by 6 bases and J by 2 bases, with 16 bases left in between. CDR3 sequence reads: CASSPRGRENYGYTF. In nucleotides, the CDR3 is TGTGCCAGCAGCCCTAGGGGACGGGAAAACTATGGCTACACCTTC.

This sequence joins TRBV5-4 and TRBJ1-2, with D hard to call. V was pared by 0 bases and J by 4 bases, with 13 bases between. CDR1 SGHNT and CDR2 YYREEE come from the germline V gene (reference sequence). The CDR3 runs 15 residues. DNA for the CDR3: TGTGCCAGCAGCTTGGATCGGTCGAGCGGCTATGGCTACACCTTC. This translates into CASSLDRSSGYGYTF.

The rearrangement links TRBV30 to TRBJ1-1; D gene uncertain. The V gene's germline CDR1 is GTSNPN and CDR2 SVGIG (reference sequence). The V gene lost 0 bases and the J gene lost 4 bases, with 12 bases spanning the gap. The CDR3 is 14 residues long. The CDR3 coding sequence is TGTGCCTGGAGTGTCTGGGGTGGTGGCACTGAAGCTTTCTTT. It translates to CAWSVWGGGTEAFF.

The gene calls are TRBV2 and TRBJ2-4; D is ambiguous. Trimming pared 8 bases from V and 0 bases from J, leaving 14 bases between. The CDR3 is made up of 15 amino acids. Germline assignment: CDR1 SNHLY and CDR2 FYNNEI. The chain's CDR3 is CASGTINLAKNIQYF. Written as DNA, the CDR3 is TGTGCCAGCGGAACAATAAACCTAGCCAAAAACATTCAGTACTTC.

J is TRBJ2-5 and V is TRBV10-3; D gene unclear. V lost 10 bases, J lost 2 bases, and 11 bases lay in between. From germline, CDR1 is ENHRY and CDR2 SYGVKD. The CDR3 spans 12 residues. CDR3 DNA: TGTGCCAACGCTTGGCGGCAAGAGACCCAGTACTTC. This sequence encodes CANAWRQETQYF.

The chain carries TRBV15 and TRBJ1-5; possibly TRBD1 for D (5 bases). CDR1 and CDR2 (germline): LNHNV, YYDKDF (reference sequence). The CDR3 runs to 15 residues. V lost 5 bases to trimming and J lost 6 bases, with 17 bases between them. The CDR3 DNA sequence: TGTGCCACCAGCGAGAGGGCGGAGGGGAGTCAGCCCCAGCATTTT. Its translation: CATSERAEGSQPQHF.

J is TRBJ2-1 and V is TRBV19; TRBD1 matches at 7 bases. J lost 6 bases, V lost 2 bases, and 1 base had no gene match. Germline CDR1 reads LNHDA; CDR2 reads SQIVND (reference sequence). The CDR3 is made up of 13 amino acids. CDR3 DNA sequence: TGTGCCAGTAGTATACCAGGGGGCAATGAGCAGTTCTTC. This encodes CASSIPGGNEQFF.

The chain employs TRBV28 and TRBJ2-7, with D maybe TRBD1 (5 bases). V was clipped by 4 bases and J by 2 bases, with 12 bases between them. Germline-derived CDR1 and CDR2 are MDHEN and SYDVKM. The CDR3 has 14 amino acids. The CDR3 nucleotides read TGTGCCAGCAGTTCCCGGACAAGGCCCTACGAGCAGTACTTC. This sequence encodes CASSSRTRPYEQYF.

This chain joins TRBV7-2 and TRBJ2-5; unclear D gene. Germline V gene sequence: CDR1 SGHTA, CDR2 FQGNSA. This CDR3 has 13 amino acids. V was pared by 11 bases and J by 6 bases, with 19 bases between. This CDR3 is CAVVGLMGKTQYF. DNA for the CDR3: TGTGCCGTCGTAGGCCTCATGGGGAAGACCCAGTACTTC.

The rearrangement links TRBV2 to TRBJ2-6; 7 bases match TRBD2. Germline CDR1 and CDR2: SNHLY and FYNNEI. V lost 2 bases and J lost 2; bases outside the gene matches: 21. This CDR3 has 22 residues. CDR3 loop: CASSEIGSSGNFWRAGANVLTF. The CDR3 DNA follows: TGTGCCAGCAGTGAAATCGGGTCCAGCGGGAATTTCTGGAGGGCTGGGGCCAACGTCCTGACTTTC.

The chain recombines TRBV9 with TRBJ2-2; 7 bases match TRBD1. Unmatched junction bases numbered 7, after V lost 3 bases and J lost 5 bases. The V gene's germline CDR1 is SGDLS and CDR2 YYNGEE. CDR3 length: 15 amino acids. The CDR3 DNA sequence: TGTGCCAGCAGCGCGACAGGGTCCCTAACCGGGGAGCTGTTTTTT. As protein: CASSATGSLTGELFF.

The chain links TRBV27 to TRBJ2-7; D is possibly TRBD1 (5 bases). CDR1 is MNHEY and CDR2 is SMNVEV in the germline V gene (reference sequence). This CDR3 region has 19 residues. Trimming cost V 5 bases and J 2 bases, with 28 bases left between them. Here the CDR3 reads CASSPYRLNPGPIAYEQYF. CDR3 nucleotides: TGTGCCAGCAGTCCGTATCGATTGAATCCAGGGCCCATTGCCTACGAGCAGTACTTC.

Here the CDR3 reads CASSYSTSYGYTF. In DNA, the CDR3 is TGTGCCAGCAGTTACTCGACCAGTTATGGCTACACCTTC. This rearrangement joins TRBV6-6 to TRBJ1-2; D remains ambiguous. Trimming cost V 0 bases and J 5 bases, with 7 bases left between them. The CDR3 loop spans 13 amino acids. Germline lookup yields CDR1 MNHNY and CDR2 SVGAGI (reference sequence).

This clone was counted a few times. The chain employs TRBV2 and TRBJ2-6; TRBD2 agrees at 7 bases. Losses at the gene ends were 10 bases for V and 1 base for J; bases not matched to a gene: 10. Per the germline V gene, CDR1 is SNHLY and CDR2 is FYNNEI. This CDR3 has 16 residues. CDR3 DNA: TGTGCCACTGGGAGGGACGGAGAATCTGGGGCCAACGTCCTGACTTTC. Protein product: CATGRDGESGANVLTF. The whole variable domain, filled in from reference TRBV2 and TRBJ2-6, reads EPEVTQTPSHQVTQMGQEVILRCVPISNHLYFYWYRQILGQKVEFLVSFYNNEISEKSEIFDDQFSVERPDGSNFTLKIRSTKLEDSAMYFCATGRDGESGANVLTFGAGSRLTVL.

On this clone: The sample carries other DNA sequences with the same CDR3. The genes are TRBV5-1 and TRBJ1-5; D gene unclear. There are 14 residues in the CDR3. CDR1 and CDR2 (germline): SGHRS, YFSETQ. V lost 0 bases and J lost 2, with 6 bases in between. CDR3 loop: CASSLDGGNQPQHF. Written as DNA, the CDR3 is TGCGCCAGCAGCTTGGACGGAGGCAATCAGCCCCAGCATTTT.

The chain has TRBV5-6 and TRBJ2-5; tentative D call: TRBD2 (6 bases). Deletions cut 7 bases from V and 0 bases from J, with 16 bases between. This CDR3 is 15 amino acids long. Germline CDR1 SGHDT, CDR2 YYEEEE. The CDR3 bases are TGTGCCAGCTCTGTAGCGGAGCCCCACCAAGAGACCCAGTACTTC. It specifies CASSVAEPHQETQYF.

V is TRBV5-1 and J is TRBJ2-7; 8 positions agree with TRBD1. Germline V gene lookup returns CDR1 SGHRS and CDR2 YFSETQ. This CDR3 region has 15 residues. The V gene end was trimmed by 0 bases and the J gene end by 4 bases; junction bases not matched to a gene: 6. This CDR3 is CASSLEAGGLYEQYF. DNA for the CDR3: TGCGCCAGCAGCTTGGAGGCAGGGGGCTTGTACGAGCAGTACTTC.

This chain joins TRBV2 and TRBJ1-1; a weak D match, TRBD1 (5 bases). The V end lost 2 bases, the J end lost 0 bases, and 13 bases lay between the germline ends. CDR1 and CDR2 (germline): SNHLY, FYNNEI. This CDR3 has 16 residues. As DNA, the CDR3 is TGTGCCAGCAGTGAATTCGGGACCTCAATGAACACTGAAGCTTTCTTT. Its translation is CASSEFGTSMNTEAFF.

The J gene is TRBJ2-2, the V gene TRBV7-2, with a possible D match to TRBD1 (6 bases). The germline V gene has CDR1 SGHTA and CDR2 FQGNSA. CDR3 length equals 15 residues. Trimming removed 1 base at V and 7 bases at J, with 13 bases between. The CDR3 region is CASSLVGGANGELFF. CDR3 DNA: TGTGCCAGCAGCTTAGTTGGGGGCGCGAACGGGGAGCTGTTTTTT.